This is a list of T cell receptor beta chains from one sample in a study of CXCR3-negative and CXCR3-positive naive CD8 T cells. Reprocessing the 5' RACE reads, TCRdb reports a single entry for every CDR3 protein and omits DNA. This table holds tens of thousands of distinct CDR3 sequences. Input material: memory CD8+ T cells from blood. Receptors originate from a human donor in good health. Some clones in this sample may be carry-over from other donors' samples. CDR3s include the opening cysteine and the closing phenylalanine or tryptophan. Size values are once, few and many counts, or a class for expanded clones, and some rows have none.

j_call | clone_size | v_call | cdr3_aa
TRBJ2-5 | . | TRBV6-2/TRBV6-3 | CASSSTGGASGTQYF
TRBJ2-3 | . | TRBV2 | CASSEERGGPNTQYF
TRBJ2-7 | . | TRBV20-1 | CSARNGGLGEQYF
TRBJ2-7 | . | TRBV2 | CASRGTVGQYF
TRBJ2-5 | . | TRBV4-1 | CASSQEGRQETQYF
TRBJ2-7 | . | TRBV13 | CASSSGRGSYEQYF
TRBJ2-7 | . | TRBV5-1 | CASSGTGLNYEQYF
TRBJ1-1 | . | TRBV6-4 | CASRQGGEAFF
TRBJ2-1 | . | TRBV5-6 | CASSLGDPSYNEQFF
TRBJ2-5 | medium-sized | TRBV7-8 | CASSLGAGGEETQYF
TRBJ2-3 | . | TRBV11-2 | CASSSHYLAGPSTDTQYF
TRBJ2-1 | . | TRBV28 | CASSFGRGASGYNEQFF
TRBJ2-5 | . | TRBV29-1 | CSVELVTDQETQYF
TRBJ1-2 | . | TRBV21-1 | CASSKAPYGYTF
TRBJ2-7 | . | TRBV9 | CASSVDEGDSSYEQYF
TRBJ2-2 | . | TRBV20-1 | CSARSSGGTNTGELFF
TRBJ2-6 | . | TRBV4-2 | CASSQEEGSGANVLTF
TRBJ2-3 | . | TRBV3-1 | CASSHLDSSTDTQYF
TRBJ2-5 | . | TRBV9 | CASTIKDQGLGETQYF
TRBJ2-1 | . | TRBV20-1 | CSASGEGSYNEQFF
TRBJ2-5 | . | TRBV11-2 | CASRRTGVQETQYF
TRBJ2-3 | . | TRBV7-2 | CAMTRGSTDTQYF
TRBJ2-1 | . | TRBV12-3/TRBV12-4 | CASSPGTRLNEQFF